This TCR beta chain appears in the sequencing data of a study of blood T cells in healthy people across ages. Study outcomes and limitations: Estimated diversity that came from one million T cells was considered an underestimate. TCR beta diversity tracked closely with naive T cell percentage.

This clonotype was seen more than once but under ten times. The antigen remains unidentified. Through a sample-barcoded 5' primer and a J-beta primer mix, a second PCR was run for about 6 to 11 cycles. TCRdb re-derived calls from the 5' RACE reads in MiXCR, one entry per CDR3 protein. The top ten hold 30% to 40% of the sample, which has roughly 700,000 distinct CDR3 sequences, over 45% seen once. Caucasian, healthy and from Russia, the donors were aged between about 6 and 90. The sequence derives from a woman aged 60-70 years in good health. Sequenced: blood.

CDR3 sequence: CASSERTSGNTEAFF. CDR3 coding DNA: TGCGCCAGCAGCGAGAGGACATCGGGGAACACTGAAGCTTTCTTT. J is TRBJ1-1 and V is TRBV5-1, with a weak D call TRBD1 (5 bases). CDR1 and CDR2 (germline): SGHRS, YFSETQ. Trimming took off 4 bases at V and 1 base at J, with 14 bases between the two ends. The CDR3 extends over 15 amino acids.